These 14 T cell receptor beta chains share one sample of origin, sequenced in a study of blood T cell repertoires in COVID-19. Method: immunoSEQ multiplex PCR; TCRdb's copy keeps in-frame clones and lacks some. The top ten clones hold more than 5% of a sample with approximately 190,000 clones, nearly 85% of them seen once. What was sequenced was peripheral blood. These receptors were collected from a woman aged 25 to 39 with acute or convalescent COVID-19.

This sequence joins TRBV28 and TRBJ1-1; 8 nucleotides agree with TRBD1. The CDR3 is 17 residues long. Per germline, CDR1 MDHEN and CDR2 SYDVKM. The V segment lost 5 bases and the J segment 1 base; nucleotides outside the gene matches: 12. CDR3 bases: TGTGCCAGCAGTCATAGATCCAGGGGGCTGGGGAACACTGAAGCTTTCTTT. Encoded protein: CASSHRSRGLGNTEAFF.

The V call is TRBV11-2, the J call TRBJ2-5; 10 bases map to TRBD1. Trimming at V came to 4 bases and at J to 4 bases, leaving 3 bases not matched to a gene. The V gene's germline CDR1 is SGHAT and CDR2 FQNNGV. The CDR3 totals 14 residues. The chain's CDR3 is CASSWGQGIETQYF. DNA of the CDR3: TGTGCCAGCAGCTGGGGACAGGGGATAGAGACCCAGTACTTC.

The CDR3 protein is CASSPSWGQGVHEQFF. The CDR3 DNA is TGTGCCAGCAGCCCATCATGGGGACAGGGGGTTCATGAGCAGTTCTTC. V usage is TRBV7-3 and J usage is TRBJ2-1; 11 positions match TRBD1. Per germline, CDR1 SGHTA and CDR2 FQGTGA. J gave up 8 bases and V 5 bases, and 11 bases lay outside the gene matches. This CDR3 spans 16 amino acids.

The chain recombines TRBV18 with TRBJ1-4, with D possibly being TRBD1 (5 bases). The CDR3 is 13 amino acids. Germline V gene data show CDR1 as KGHSH and CDR2 as LQKENI. V lost 5 bases and J 4 bases, leaving 8 bases between the germline ends. The CDR3 DNA reads as TGTGCCAGCTCAGCGGGGCGTAATGAAAAACTGTTTTTT. Its protein is CASSAGRNEKLFF.

The CDR3 protein is CASSSAGASGSRTGELFF. The CDR3 coding sequence is TGTGCCAGCAGCTCCGCCGGGGCTAGCGGGAGTCGCACCGGGGAGCTGTTTTTT. This chain joins TRBV7-2 and TRBJ2-2, with 10 bases that match TRBD2. V shed 4 bases, J shed 4 bases, and the junction held 12 bases outside the gene matches. From germline, CDR1 is SGHTA and CDR2 FQGNSA. CDR3 size: 18 residues.

This CDR3 is CASSFRQPGETQYF. CDR3 in DNA: TGTGCCAGCAGCTTCCGACAGCCTGGGGAGACCCAGTACTTC. The chain joins TRBV5-4 to TRBJ2-5, with D perhaps matching TRBD1 (5 bases). Trimming took 2 bases from V and 5 from J, leaving 13 bases between them. This CDR3 region has 14 residues. From germline, CDR1 is SGHNT and CDR2 YYREEE (reference sequence). Looking up the rest from reference TRBV5-4 and TRBJ2-5 gives the full variable domain: ETGVTQSPTHLIKTRGQQVTLRCSSQSGHNTVSWYQQALGQGPQFIFQYYREEENGRGNFPPRFSGLQFPNYSSELNVNALELDDSALYLCASSFRQPGETQYFGPGTRLLVL.

The chain employs TRBV2 and TRBJ1-2, with TRBD1 identical over 8 bases. There are 15 residues in the CDR3. The V and J ends lost 6 bases and 5 bases, in that order; junction bases with no gene match: 11. The V gene's germline CDR1 is SNHLY and CDR2 FYNNEI. CDR3 sequence: CASRERQGPSYGYTF. CDR3 nucleotide sequence: TGTGCCAGCAGAGAACGACAGGGGCCTAGTTATGGCTACACCTTC.

This clone was observed a single time. The rearrangement joins TRBV19 to TRBJ1-4; the D is unclear. In germline, CDR1 is LNHDA, CDR2 SQIVND (reference sequence). Trimming took 3 bases from V and 8 from J, leaving 19 bases between them. The CDR3 has 16 residues. CDR3 in DNA: TGTGCCAGTAGTATTAGAGCCTCCCAAACGGGGGAAAAACTGTTTTTT. Protein product: CASSIRASQTGEKLFF.

This chain connects TRBV6-5 to TRBJ2-2; D perhaps matches TRBD1 (6 bases). This CDR3 comprises 13 residues. Trimming removed 6 bases at V and 5 bases at J, with 10 bases between. Germline CDR1 MNHEY, CDR2 SVGAGI. The CDR3 bases are TGTGCCAGCAGGCCTGACAGGACCGGGGAGCTGTTTTTT. Translating it yields CASRPDRTGELFF.

The sample holds a few counts of this clone. CDR3 sequence: CASSRGQANYGYTF. The CDR3 DNA reads TGCGCCAGCAGCCGCGGACAAGCTAACTATGGCTACACCTTC. This chain uses TRBV4-1 with TRBJ1-2, with D perhaps matching TRBD1 (5 bases). The CDR3 length is 14 residues. Germline CDR1 is MGHRA and CDR2 is YSYEKL. V was cut by 4 bases and J by 0 bases, with 9 bases left in between.

As for this clone: This same CDR3 is encoded by further DNA sequences in the sample. CDR3 nucleotide sequence: TGTGCCAGTAGGCTTCCGGGAGTCTCCTACGAGCAGTACTTC. The encoded protein is CASRLPGVSYEQYF. The V gene is TRBV7-2, the J gene TRBJ2-7, with D maybe TRBD2 (6 bases). Looked up from germline, CDR1 is SGHTA and CDR2 is FQGNSA. The CDR3 has 14 residues. V lost 9 bases and J 0 bases, leaving 15 bases between the germline ends.

J is TRBJ1-3 and V is TRBV11-2; no definite D call. The CDR3 has 17 residues. Trimming pared 0 bases from V and 0 bases from J, leaving 12 bases between. The V gene's germline CDR1 is SGHAT and CDR2 FQNNGV. CDR3 region: CASSLESPRNSGNTIYF. The CDR3 DNA is TGTGCCAGCAGCTTAGAATCGCCGCGGAACTCTGGAAACACCATATATTTT.

This chain joins TRBV7-9 and TRBJ2-3, with TRBD2 identical over 7 bases. This CDR3 region has 16 residues. Looked up from germline, CDR1 is SEHNR and CDR2 is FQNEAQ (reference sequence). With 4 bases clipped from V and 0 bases from J, the junction kept 7 bases outside the gene matches. CDR3 residues: CASSSWSGISTDTQYF. The CDR3 DNA reads as TGTGCCAGCAGCTCTTGGAGCGGGATTAGCACAGATACGCAGTATTTT.

The J gene is TRBJ1-2, the V gene TRBV7-9; D is unclear. Germline V gives CDR1 SEHNR, CDR2 FQNEAQ (reference sequence). This CDR3 contains 15 residues. V lost 3 bases, J lost 2 bases, and 13 bases lay in between. The CDR3 DNA sequence: TGTGCCAGCAGCTTGGGCGGCGGAGGGAACTATGGCTACACCTTC. Translated, it gives CASSLGGGGNYGYTF.